The present T cell receptor beta chain was sequenced within a study of blood T cell repertoires in COVID-19. TCRdb keeps only in-frame clones here, not all; method: immunoSEQ multiplex PCR. Seen here are 250,000 to 350,000 clones, roughly 85% observed once, and the top ten hold less than 6%. The sequenced material came from PBMCs or T cells enriched from blood (not recorded which). The sequence was obtained from a woman aged 30 to 39 who had recovered from COVID-19.

Here the CDR3 DNA reads TGTGCCAGTAGTATATCAGGGGCGAACACCGGGGAGCTGTTTTTT. Amino acids: CASSISGANTGELFF. The chain employs TRBV19 and TRBJ2-2; a weak D match, TRBD1 (6 bases). This CDR3 has 15 residues. CDR1 and CDR2 from the germline V gene are LNHDA and SQIVND (reference sequence). Trimming took off 2 bases at V and 0 bases at J, with 7 bases between the two ends.